A single sample is the source of the 8 T cell receptor beta chains below, sequenced in a study of shared clonotypes between healthy human individuals. Sequencing was performed with immunoSEQ multiplex PCR; in TCRdb, only in-frame clones are kept and a portion is missing. There are approximately 2,000,000 clones in the sample; around 93% occur only once, and 0.3% to 0.45% lies in the top ten. Material for sequencing was naive CD4+ T cells from PBMCs. The subset here: CD45RA+ positively selected. The receptors were sampled from a man in his late teens or twenties in good health. Some clones in this sample may be carry-over from other donors' samples.

The chain links TRBV2 to TRBJ2-5; 11 positions match TRBD2. The germline CDR1 and CDR2 sequences are SNHLY and FYNNEI. This CDR3 is 14 amino acids long. V lost 9 bases, J lost 3 bases, and 6 bases stayed unmatched. In DNA, the CDR3 is TGTGCCAGTACGAGACTAGCGGGGAAAGAGACCCAGTACTTC. Translation gives CASTRLAGKETQYF. Combining the CDR3 with reference TRBV2 and TRBJ2-5 gives the whole variable domain EPEVTQTPSHQVTQMGQEVILRCVPISNHLYFYWYRQILGQKVEFLVSFYNNEISEKSEIFDDQFSVERPDGSNFTLKIRSTKLEDSAMYFCASTRLAGKETQYFGPGTRLLVL.

The rearrangement uses TRBV11-3 and TRBJ2-5; 11 bases align to TRBD1. The CDR3 runs to 15 residues. Germline values: CDR1 SGHNT, CDR2 YENEEA. V lost 5 bases and J lost 3; bases outside the gene matches: 5. CDR3 nucleotide sequence: TGTGCCAGCAGCCCGGGACAGGGGGAGGAAGAGACCCAGTACTTC. Translating it yields CASSPGQGEEETQYF.

This clone has just one count. This rearrangement joins TRBV5-4 to TRBJ1-3; 9 bases map to TRBD1. Losses at the gene ends were 3 bases for V and 7 bases for J; bases not matched to a gene: 11. CDR3 length: 16 residues. Germline V gives CDR1 SGHNT, CDR2 YYREEE (reference sequence). The CDR3 reads CASSSTLGTGRNTIYF. CDR3 in DNA: TGTGCCAGCAGCTCGACACTGGGGACAGGGCGCAACACCATATATTTT.

CDR3 amino acids: CASSVGYGQGARNTGELFF. CDR3 bases: TGTGCCAGCAGCGTAGGGTACGGACAGGGGGCTCGTAACACCGGGGAGCTGTTTTTT. This chain uses TRBV9 with TRBJ2-2; 11 bases are shared with TRBD1. CDR3 length: 19 residues. The V gene's germline CDR1 is SGDLS and CDR2 YYNGEE. The V and J ends lost 0 bases and 2 bases, in that order; junction bases with no gene match: 9.

This chain connects TRBV27 to TRBJ2-7; 8 bases are a match to TRBD2. The CDR3 sequence is 18 residues long. Losses at the gene ends were 2 bases for V and 2 bases for J; bases not matched to a gene: 14. Germline CDR1 MNHEY, CDR2 SMNVEV (reference sequence). In DNA form, the CDR3 reads TGTGCCAGCAGTTTACAGCCCGGGACTAGTTTGTATCCCTACGAGCAGTACTTC. Translation: CASSLQPGTSLYPYEQYF.

The J gene is TRBJ1-1, the V gene TRBV28, with 8 bases identical to TRBD1. Germline assignment: CDR1 MDHEN and CDR2 SYDVKM. The CDR3 sequence is 17 residues long. V lost 2 bases, J lost 1 base, and 9 bases stayed unmatched. CDR3 region: CASSLRPGTGENTEAFF. For the CDR3, the DNA is TGTGCCAGCAGTTTACGTCCCGGGACAGGAGAGAACACTGAAGCTTTCTTT.

The chain is built from TRBV15 and TRBJ2-1; no clear D. V dropped 5 bases and J dropped 4 bases, with 12 bases sitting between them. CDR1 LNHNV and CDR2 YYDKDF come from the germline V gene (reference sequence). The CDR3 is 14 residues long. The CDR3 sequence: CATSREAVYNEQFF. The CDR3 coding sequence is TGTGCCACCAGCCGTGAGGCCGTTTACAATGAGCAGTTCTTC.

The chain couples TRBV5-4 to TRBJ2-4; D is uncertain. The CDR3 runs to 14 residues. V was cut by 0 bases and J by 0 bases, with 4 bases left in between. Germline-derived CDR1 and CDR2 are SGHNT and YYREEE (reference sequence). CDR3 sequence: CASSLGRAKNIQYF. For the CDR3, the DNA is TGTGCCAGCAGCTTGGGGAGAGCCAAAAACATTCAGTACTTC. Complete variable domain (other parts from reference TRBV5-4 and TRBJ2-4): ETGVTQSPTHLIKTRGQQVTLRCSSQSGHNTVSWYQQALGQGPQFIFQYYREEENGRGNFPPRFSGLQFPNYSSELNVNALELDDSALYLCASSLGRAKNIQYFGAGTRLSVL.